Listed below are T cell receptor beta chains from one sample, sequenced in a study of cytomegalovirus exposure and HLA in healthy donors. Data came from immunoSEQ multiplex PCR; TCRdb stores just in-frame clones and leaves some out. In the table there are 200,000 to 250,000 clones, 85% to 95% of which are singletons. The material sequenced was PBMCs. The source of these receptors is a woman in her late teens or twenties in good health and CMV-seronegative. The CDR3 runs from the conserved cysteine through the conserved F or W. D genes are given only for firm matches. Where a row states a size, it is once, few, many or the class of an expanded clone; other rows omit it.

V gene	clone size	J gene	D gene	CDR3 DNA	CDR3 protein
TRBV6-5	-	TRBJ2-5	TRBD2	TGTGCCAGCAGACTGACTAGCGGAACCCAGTACTTC	CASRLTSGTQYF
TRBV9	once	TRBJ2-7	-	TGTGCCAGCAGCGAGTTCCCCGGGGGCGAGCAGTACTTC	CASSEFPGGEQYF
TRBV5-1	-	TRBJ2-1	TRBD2	TGCGCCAGCAGCAAAGGGACTAGCGGGGGGTACAATGAGCAGTTCTTC	CASSKGTSGGYNEQFF
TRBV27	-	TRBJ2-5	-	TGTGCCAGCAGTTCCGGACGAGCTAGGGGGACCCAGTACTTC	CASSSGRARGTQYF
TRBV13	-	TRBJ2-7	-	TGTGCCAGCAGCTTAGGGACAGTCCCCTACGAGCAGTACTTC	CASSLGTVPYEQYF
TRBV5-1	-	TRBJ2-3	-	TGCGCCAGCAGCCCGTATGCTCTGTCTGCGGGGACAGATACGCAGTATTTT	CASSPYALSAGTDTQYF
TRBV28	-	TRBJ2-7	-	TGTGCCAGCAGCGCCTCCGGGTACGAGCAGTACTTC	CASSASGYEQYF
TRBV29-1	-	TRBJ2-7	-	TGCAGCGTTGCCCGTGGTGGAGACGAGCAGTACTTC	CSVARGGDEQYF
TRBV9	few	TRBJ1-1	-	TGTGCCAGCAGCGTCGGGGGAGGGAGCACTGAAGCTTTCTTT	CASSVGGGSTEAFF
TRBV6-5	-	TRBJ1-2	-	TGTGCCAGCAGTGACGGCGGGGTTGGACATGGCTACACCTTC	CASSDGGVGHGYTF
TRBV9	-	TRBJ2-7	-	TGTGCCAGCAGCGCCTCGACTAGTCATCTATACGAGCAGTACTTC	CASSASTSHLYEQYF
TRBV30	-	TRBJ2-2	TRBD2	TGTGCCTGGAGACCTAGCGGGAGGGCGAGAGGCGGGGAGCTGTTTTTT	CAWRPSGRARGGELFF
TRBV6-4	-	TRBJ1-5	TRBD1	TGTGCCAGCAGTGAAGGTCGACTACAGGGGGCGATTAGCAATCAGCCCCAGCATTTT	CASSEGRLQGAISNQPQHF
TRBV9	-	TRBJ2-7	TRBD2	TGTGCCAGCAGCGTAGGGGCGGGAGGGTCTAACGAGCAGTACTTC	CASSVGAGGSNEQYF
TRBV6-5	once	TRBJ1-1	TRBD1	TGTGCCAGCAGGACAGGGCCGAACACTGAAGCTTTCTTT	CASRTGPNTEAFF
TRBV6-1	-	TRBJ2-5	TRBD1	TGTGCCAGCAGTAAAGAGGGACAGTGGGAGACCCAGTACTTC	CASSKEGQWETQYF
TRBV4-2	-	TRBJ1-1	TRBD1	TGTGCCAGCAGCCAAGCCGCCGACAGGGGGACTGAAGCTTTCTTT	CASSQAADRGTEAFF
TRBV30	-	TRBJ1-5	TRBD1	TGTGCCTTCACCACAGGGGTCAATCAGCCCCAGCATTTT	CAFTTGVNQPQHF
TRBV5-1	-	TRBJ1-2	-	TGCGCCAGCAGCTTGGCCCCCGGGAGTGGTGGCTACACCTTC	CASSLAPGSGGYTF
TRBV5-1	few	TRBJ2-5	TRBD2	TGCGCCAGCTCAGGACTAGCGGGAGTGGAAGAGACCCAGTACTTC	CASSGLAGVEETQYF
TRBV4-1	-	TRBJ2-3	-	TGCGCCAGCAGTCTCACTAAGCACCTCTCCTCAGATACGCAGTATTTT	CASSLTKHLSSDTQYF
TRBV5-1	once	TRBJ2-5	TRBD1	TGCGCCAGCAGCTTGGGCCCAGGGGGCATTGGGGAGACCCAGTACTTC	CASSLGPGGIGETQYF
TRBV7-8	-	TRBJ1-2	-	TGTGCCAGCAGCCCCGTACAGCATAACTATGGCTACACCTTC	CASSPVQHNYGYTF
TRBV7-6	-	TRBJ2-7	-	TGTGCCAGCAGCTTAGTATCCGGGACACGTAGACTCGAGCAGTACTTC	CASSLVSGTRRLEQYF
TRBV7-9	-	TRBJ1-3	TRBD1	TGTGCCAGCAGCCCCTCCGGGACAGGGCTAATTGGAAACACCATATATTTT	CASSPSGTGLIGNTIYF
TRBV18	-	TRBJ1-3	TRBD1	TGTGCCAGCTCACCGGGACAGTTCTCATCTGGAAACACCATATATTTT	CASSPGQFSSGNTIYF
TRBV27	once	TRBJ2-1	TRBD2	TGTGCCAGCAGTCCAAGCGGGAGGGCCAATAATGAGCAGTTCTTC	CASSPSGRANNEQFF
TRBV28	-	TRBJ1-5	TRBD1	TGTGCCAGCACCTGGACAGGGGACAATCAGCCCCAGCATTTT	CASTWTGDNQPQHF
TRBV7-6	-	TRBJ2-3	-	TGTGCCAGCAGCTTACGTACAGTCGGAGATACGCAGTATTTT	CASSLRTVGDTQYF
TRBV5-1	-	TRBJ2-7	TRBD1	TGCGCCAGCAGCTACCGGGACAGGGGCAGCGAGCAGTACTTC	CASSYRDRGSEQYF
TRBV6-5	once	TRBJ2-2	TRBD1	TGTGCCAGCAGTCCCGGGACAGGGAGTACCGGGGAGCTGTTTTTT	CASSPGTGSTGELFF
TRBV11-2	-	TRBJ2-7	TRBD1	TGTGCCAGCAGCCAAACAAAGGGACAGCGACTCTACGAGCAGTACTTC	CASSQTKGQRLYEQYF
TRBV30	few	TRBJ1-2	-	TGTGCCTGGAGTGACGGAGAGACTAACTATGGCTACACCTTC	CAWSDGETNYGYTF
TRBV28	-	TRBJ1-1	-	TGTGCCAGCAGCCCGCCAGGTGGGAGGGGTTTAGCTTTCTTT	CASSPPGGRGLAFF
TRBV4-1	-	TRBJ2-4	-	TGCGCCAGCAGCCAAATACACGGGGGAGCCAAAAACATTCAGTACTTC	CASSQIHGGAKNIQYF
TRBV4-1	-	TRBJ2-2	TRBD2	TGCGCCAGCAGCCAAGAGGGTAGCGGGAGACCCACCGGGGAGCTGTTTTTT	CASSQEGSGRPTGELFF
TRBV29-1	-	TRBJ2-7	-	TGCAGCGTTGGGCCAGGGAACGAGCAGTACTTC	CSVGPGNEQYF
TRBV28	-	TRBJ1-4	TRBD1	TGTGCCAGCAGTCTACGGACAGGAGGGAATGAAAAACTGTTTTTT	CASSLRTGGNEKLFF
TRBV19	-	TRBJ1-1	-	TGTGCCAGTAGTATAGAGGTTGGCAGGGGCCTTGAAGCTTTCTTT	CASSIEVGRGLEAFF
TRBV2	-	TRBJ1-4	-	TGTGCCAGCAGTGGGGACATAAATGAAAAACTGTTTTTT	CASSGDINEKLFF
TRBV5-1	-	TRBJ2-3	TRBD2	TGCGCCAGCAGCTTTAGCGGGAGGTTCACAGATACGCAGTATTTT	CASSFSGRFTDTQYF
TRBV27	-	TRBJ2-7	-	TGTGCCAGCAGTTTAGCTAGCGACTCCTACGAGCAGTACTTC	CASSLASDSYEQYF
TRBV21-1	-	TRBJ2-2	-	TGTGCCAGTAAAGCGGGACCCTCGAACACCGGGGAGCTGTTTTTT	CASKAGPSNTGELFF
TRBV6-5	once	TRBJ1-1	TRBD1	TGTGCCAGTGGGACAGGTGAGAACACTGAAGCTTTCTTT	CASGTGENTEAFF
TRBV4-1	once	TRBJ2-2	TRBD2	TGCGCCAGCAGCCAAGAATCCCCGACTAGCGGTAACACCGGGGAGCTGTTTTTT	CASSQESPTSGNTGELFF
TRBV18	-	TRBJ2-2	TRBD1	TGTGCCAGCTCACCCCCGGGACAGGGATTAACCGGGGAGCTGTTTTTT	CASSPPGQGLTGELFF
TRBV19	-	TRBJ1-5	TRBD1	TGTGCCAGTAGCGGGACAGCAGATCAGCCCCAGCATTTT	CASSGTADQPQHF
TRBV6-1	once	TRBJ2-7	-	TGTGCCTCCCAATTCAAATACGAGCAGTACTTC	CASQFKYEQYF
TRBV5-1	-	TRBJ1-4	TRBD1	TGCGCCAGCAGCCCACCGGGACAGCTTAATGAAAAACTGTTTTTT	CASSPPGQLNEKLFF
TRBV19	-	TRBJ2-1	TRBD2	TGTGCCAGTAGTACGAGACTAGCGGCCCCCTACAATGAGCAGTTCTTC	CASSTRLAAPYNEQFF
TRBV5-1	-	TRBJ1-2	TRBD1	TGCGCCAGCAGCTTGGAGGGACAGGGGGCCACCTTC	CASSLEGQGATF
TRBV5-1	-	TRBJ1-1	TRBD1	TGCGCCAGCAGCGGGAGGACAGGCCTTCCCGGAGGAGGCACTGAAGCTTTCTTT	CASSGRTGLPGGGTEAFF
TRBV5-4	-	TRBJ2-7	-	TGTGCCAGCAGCGGAGGGGACAGTTCCTACGAGCAGTACTTC	CASSGGDSSYEQYF
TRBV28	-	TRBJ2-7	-	TGTGCCAGCAGTACCCCTACCGGAGTGTACGAGCAGTACTTC	CASSTPTGVYEQYF
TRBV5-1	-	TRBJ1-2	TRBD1	TGCGCCAGCAGCTTAAAGGGGGCAGGAGGCTACACCTTC	CASSLKGAGGYTF
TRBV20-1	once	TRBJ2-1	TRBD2	TGCAGTGCTAAGGCGGGAGGGCTCGAGTTCTTC	CSAKAGGLEFF